Each of the 15 T cell receptor beta chains below was sequenced from the same sample in a study of blood T cell repertoires in COVID-19 (dated by TCRdb to the early 2020s). Libraries were made using the immunoSEQ multiplex PCR assay. What TCRdb holds here is the immuneACCESS table cut down to in-frame rearrangements. Part of the clones is not present; checked against another copy, under half of the missing clones reflect an unresolved V gene, and the others are unexplained. Recorded for this sample are 200,000 to 300,000 clones; approximately 80% of them occurred a single time. Approximately 6.3% of the sample lies in the top ten. Sequencing input: peripheral blood. The receptors were sampled from a woman aged 60 to 75 with active or convalescent COVID-19.

The chain links TRBV30 to TRBJ1-2; the D is unclear. The CDR3 extends over 11 amino acids. Germline V gene data show CDR1 as GTSNPN and CDR2 as SVGIG (reference sequence). The V end was cut by 2 bases, the J end by 8 bases, with 9 bases between. The CDR3 DNA sequence: TGTGCCTGGAGTCAGGTTGGGGGCTACACCTTC. As protein: CAWSQVGGYTF.

The rearrangement links TRBV7-2 to TRBJ2-1; TRBD2 matches 11 bases. The CDR3 spans 16 residues. Germline V gene lookup returns CDR1 SGHTA and CDR2 FQGNSA. V shed 3 bases, J shed 3 bases, and the junction held 4 bases outside the gene matches. The CDR3 reads CASSFVGLAGYNEQFF. In DNA, the CDR3 is TGTGCCAGCAGCTTTGTCGGACTAGCGGGCTACAATGAGCAGTTCTTC. The full variable domain, completed using reference TRBV7-2 and TRBJ2-1, is GAGVSQSPSNKVTEKGKDVELRCDPISGHTALYWYRQSLGQGLEFLIYFQGNSAPDKSGLPSDRFSAERTGGSVSTLTIQRTQQEDSAVYLCASSFVGLAGYNEQFFGPGTRLTVL.

This chain connects TRBV13 to TRBJ2-1; D might be TRBD2 (6 bases). There are 14 residues in the CDR3. Germline V gives CDR1 PRHDT, CDR2 FYEKMQ (reference sequence). V was cut by 3 bases and J by 9 bases, with 15 bases left in between. The CDR3 sequence is CASSLEQEGGEQFF. CDR3 coding DNA: TGTGCCAGCAGCTTGGAGCAGGAGGGAGGTGAGCAGTTCTTC. Filled out from reference TRBV13 and TRBJ2-1, the complete variable domain reads AAGVIQSPRHLIKEKRETATLKCYPIPRHDTVYWYQQGPGQDPQFLISFYEKMQSDKGSIPDRFSAQQFSDYHSELNMSSLELGDSALYFCASSLEQEGGEQFFGPGTRLTVL.

A single count supports this clone. The chain carries TRBV7-8 and TRBJ2-5, with D uncertain. The CDR3 has 13 residues. Trimming stripped 3 bases from V and 0 bases from J, with 5 bases between. Germline V gene data show CDR1 as SGHVS and CDR2 as FQNEAQ. The CDR3 coding sequence is TGTGCCAGCAGCTTTCAGTACCAAGAGACCCAGTACTTC. Protein sequence: CASSFQYQETQYF.

V gene TRBV11-2 combines with J gene TRBJ2-3, with TRBD2 matching over 9 bases. The CDR3 covers 16 residues. The V gene end was trimmed by 1 base and the J gene end by 0 bases; junction bases not matched to a gene: 2. CDR1 SGHAT and CDR2 FQNNGV come from the germline V gene. The CDR3 DNA reads TGTGCCAGCAGCTTAGGGCTAGCGGGGAGCACAGATACGCAGTATTTT. Translating it yields CASSLGLAGSTDTQYF.

This chain connects TRBV7-2 to TRBJ2-3; D is perhaps TRBD2 (6 bases). CDR1 SGHTA and CDR2 FQGNSA come from the germline V gene. V lost 3 bases, J lost 0 bases, and 10 bases lay in between. The CDR3 is 15 residues long. CDR3 DNA sequence: TGTGCCAGCAGCTTGACTCGGGAGAGCACAGATACGCAGTATTTT. Translating it yields CASSLTRESTDTQYF.

The chain uses TRBV18 and TRBJ2-1; 14 bases are a match to TRBD2. There are 18 residues in the CDR3. Germline V CDR1 and CDR2: KGHSH, LQKENI. V shed 6 bases, J shed 0 bases, and the junction held 7 bases outside the gene matches. CDR3 region: CASSRTSGGQSSYNEQFF. CDR3 DNA: TGTGCCAGCTCGCGGACTAGCGGGGGGCAGAGCTCCTACAATGAGCAGTTCTTC.

The rearrangement uses TRBV4-1 and TRBJ2-5, with unresolved D. Germline CDR1 reads MGHRA; CDR2 reads YSYEKL. V was pared by 0 bases and J by 2 bases, with 19 bases between. The CDR3 length is 18 residues. CDR3 residues: CASSQESSVLSPQETQYF. The CDR3 DNA follows: TGCGCCAGCAGCCAAGAATCCTCGGTTTTAAGTCCGCAAGAGACCCAGTACTTC.

V and J are TRBV4-1 and TRBJ2-2, with D possibly matching TRBD1 (6 bases). The V and J ends lost 1 base and 4 bases respectively, with 16 bases between them. This CDR3 is 17 amino acids long. Germline CDR1 reads MGHRA; CDR2 reads YSYEKL. Written as DNA, the CDR3 is TGCGCCAGCAGCCAAGGAGAGGGACACAGCGGCACCGGGGAGCTGTTTTTT. Translation: CASSQGEGHSGTGELFF.

The V gene is TRBV25-1, the J gene TRBJ1-1, with D possibly matching TRBD1 (6 bases). V gave up 5 bases and J gave up 5 bases, with 21 bases separating them. Germline CDR1 and CDR2: MGHDK and SYGVNS. This CDR3 has 16 amino acids. The CDR3 reads CASSPGARGSGTEAFF. In DNA form, the CDR3 reads TGTGCCAGCAGTCCTGGGGCCAGGGGTTCGGGGACTGAAGCTTTCTTT.

V and J are TRBV10-3 and TRBJ2-1; possible D gene TRBD2, 5 bases. Germline CDR1 ENHRY, CDR2 SYGVKD. V was clipped by 5 bases and J by 8 bases, with 22 bases between them. The CDR3 sequence is 16 residues long. The CDR3 coding sequence is TGTGCCATCAGTACCCCGGGAACACCGCCAGGCGATGAGCAGTTCTTC. Translating gives CAISTPGTPPGDEQFF.

V and J are TRBV5-1 and TRBJ2-2, with TRBD2 matching over 10 bases. Trimming at V came to 4 bases and at J to 4 bases, leaving 7 bases not matched to a gene. This CDR3 has 16 amino acids. Germline CDR1 reads SGHRS; CDR2 reads YFSETQ. CDR3 amino acids: CASSPLAGVGTGELFF. DNA for the CDR3: TGCGCCAGCAGCCCGCTAGCGGGAGTTGGCACCGGGGAGCTGTTTTTT.

This rearrangement joins TRBV28 to TRBJ2-4, with TRBD1 identical over 8 bases. CDR3 length: 16 residues. CDR1 and CDR2 from the germline V gene are MDHEN and SYDVKM. Germline trimming cut 4 bases from V and 0 bases from J; bases unmatched to any gene: 5. The CDR3 bases are TGTGCCAGCAGTTCACAGGGGGGACTAGCCAAAAACATTCAGTACTTC. Residues: CASSSQGGLAKNIQYF.

The rearrangement uses TRBV3-1 (or the pseudogene TRBV3-2) and TRBJ1-1; D gene ambiguous. CDR1 is LGHDT, CDR2 YNNKEL, per germline (reference sequence). V was cut by 1 base and J by 6 bases, with 12 bases left in between. The CDR3 extends over 14 amino acids. The CDR3 loop is CASSQGRLKAEAFF. CDR3 nucleotides: TGTGCCAGCAGCCAAGGGAGACTGAAGGCTGAAGCTTTCTTT.

The chain combines TRBV5-8 with TRBJ2-7; possibly TRBD1 for D (5 bases). Germline CDR1 SGHTS, CDR2 YDEGEE. Trimming cost V 0 bases and J 7 bases, with 11 bases left between them. CDR3 length: 13 residues. This CDR3 reads CASSLGRVGEQYV. CDR3 nucleotide sequence: TGTGCCAGCAGCTTGGGCAGGGTAGGGGAGCAGTACGTC.